Below, one T cell receptor beta chain is given with its context. No antigen is known for it. The CDR3 is made up of 14 amino acids. In germline, CDR1 is SGHRS, CDR2 YFSETQ. V lost 2 bases, J lost 2 bases, and 9 bases lay in between. PCR amplification relied on 60 Vbeta primers (plus 13 Jbeta primers). Data came from immunoSEQ multiplex PCR; TCRdb stores just in-frame clones and leaves some out. This repertoire shows approximately 100,000 clones, about four fifths found once; its top ten account for 1.9%. The data belong to a study of cytomegalovirus exposure and HLA in healthy donors. Study-level information: HLA-typed donors were the source of about 90 million unique TCRs held in an early data release.

Findings and limits, study-wide: Common viral pathogens seemed to be connected with several of the most significant clusters, according to a later analysis. Analysis was performed later, and it showed HLA-associated TCR beta chains to be more clonally expanded than equally common others. TCR beta V- and J-gene trimming was later associated with a missense DCLRE1C variant.

The specimen was PBMCs. This chain uses TRBV5-1 with TRBJ2-3; possible D gene TRBD2, 5 bases. This receptor was identified in a woman between 40 and 50 years old in good health and CMV-seronegative. The CDR3 here is CASSFSVPTDTQYF. The DNA of the CDR3 is TGCGCCAGCAGCTTTAGCGTCCCCACAGATACGCAGTATTTT. The entire variable domain, with the rest obtained from reference TRBV5-1 and TRBJ2-3, is as follows: KAGVTQTPRYLIKTRGQQVTLSCSPISGHRSVSWYQQTPGQGLQFLFEYFSETQRNKGNFPGRFSGRQFSNSRSEMNVSTLELGDSALYLCASSFSVPTDTQYFGPGTRLTVL.